The sequence of this T cell receptor (beta chain) was determined in a study of Ad26.COV2.S vaccination and SARS-CoV-2 variants. Across the study: Doses of Ad26.COV2.S were injected into muscle once or twice, 56 days apart. General observations from the study: Among vaccine recipients, spike-specific TCR breadth exceeded that of placebo recipients. It was found that vaccine and placebo recipients had similar non-spike TCR breadth.

Profiling relied on immunoSEQ multiplex PCR, and the TCRdb table lists in-frame clones only, not all of them. The sample holds roughly 350,000 clones; about nine tenths are singletons and the top ten take 3.4%. Germline loops: CDR1 MNHEY, CDR2 SVGAGI. V lost 6 bases and J lost 9; bases outside the gene matches: 5. The CDR3 sequence is 13 residues long. A single count supports this clone. Its target is unknown. The sample's treatment: some 20 received Ad26.COV2.S at low or high dose, single or two shots; about five received placebo; per-sample allocation not given. Samples came from day 63 after the first vaccine or placebo injection.

The receptor's source is a person between 18 and 65 years old who received the Ad26.COV2.S COVID-19 vaccine or a placebo. The chain has TRBV6-5 and TRBJ2-1, with 10 nucleotides matching TRBD1. The starting material was peripheral blood, obtained in a trial of Ad26.COV2.S vaccine versus placebo. The CDR3 is CASRTGQGIEQFF. CDR3 nucleotides: TGTGCCAGCAGGACGGGACAGGGGATTGAGCAGTTCTTC.